This T cell receptor (beta chain) was sequenced during a study of blood T cell repertoires in COVID-19 (dated by TCRdb to 2020 to 2022). Context from the whole study: Samples covering the acute and convalescent phases of COVID-19 were provided by collaborators in the United States, Italy and Spain. The prospective study material was composed of cDNA or gDNA derived from T cells, B-cell-depleted T cells, or PBMCs. Subjects who had been exposed to COVID-19, were actively infected with it, or had recovered from it provided the deeply sampled blood TCRbeta repertoires that made up the dataset. A freely available public database, intended as a resource for researchers studying the immune response to SARS-CoV-2, is where the repertoires were released. Samples were obtained from the ongoing ImmuneRACE study (first 160 participants) and from approximately 1,200 subjects provided by 6 global collaborators. A de-identified subject ID, COVID-19 status, age in years and sex were almost always included in the sample metadata. HLA class I and class II types, where available, came from metadata supplied by the sample provider rather than from assay-based typing.

TCRbeta CDR3 regions were amplified from genomic DNA using the immunoSEQ Assay, a bias-controlled multiplex PCR. Per the original workflow: The number of nucleated cells in each sample was estimated by amplification of reference gene primers within the assay. Sequence reads were collapsed and filtered to measure the absolute abundance of every unique TCRbeta CDR3 rearrangement. For each sample, productive Simpson clonality was calculated by taking the square root of Simpson's diversity index across productive rearrangements. Held by TCRdb, this immuneACCESS table contains in-frame sequences only and omits some clones. Under half of the omission traces to an unresolved V gene where checked; the cause of the rest is unknown. Clone size and V and J calls were adopted from that table, with D and trimming inferred from the DNA. The sample table records about 400,000 clones; around 87% of these occur just once. 3% of the sample lies in the top ten.

Whole blood was collected in K2EDTA tubes by collaborating institutions according to the institutions' own protocols. For TCRbeta analysis, collaborator samples were shipped as frozen whole blood, as isolated PBMCs, or as DNA extracted from either sample type. CDR1 and CDR2 are drawn from the germline V gene: MNHEY, SVGEGT. Trimming accounts for 6 bases at V and 9 bases at J, while the number of junction bases matched to no gene is 7. The CDR3 spans 13 residues, from the cysteine through the phenylalanine. Only the CDR3 DNA stays, 39 bases, in frame from base 1. Overall study outcomes, separate from this receptor: How much clinical and demographic metadata was included differed by source and by participant, and the metadata was provided uncurated.

Points on this clone: Its antigen remains undetermined. No quality values exist for individual bases; no much larger clone is one base distant.

The receptor's source is a human donor in a cohort sampled during active COVID-19. The rearrangement joined TRBV6-2 or TRBV6-3 to TRBJ2-1; 8 junctional bases match TRBD2. Sequenced: peripheral blood. The nucleotide sequence reads TGTGCCAGCAGCTTACTAGCGGTGGGTGAGCAGTTCTTC. This yields the protein CASSLLAVGEQFF.